Sequencing of this T cell receptor (beta chain) was carried out in a study of early T cells in non-severe SARS-CoV-2 infection. Study-level information: Chains were not paired, and sequencing was done on bulk RNA from unsorted whole blood.

Molecules of cDNA were individually given unique molecular identifiers that were attached to them. TCRdb ran MiXCR on the 5' RACE reads and lists one entry per CDR3 protein. The data contain more than 35,000 distinct CDR3 sequences, 5.8% of them singletons. About this clonotype: As yet, its antigen is unknown.

Per germline, CDR1 SEHNR and CDR2 FQNEAQ (reference sequence). Trimming pared 4 bases from V and 6 bases from J, leaving 14 bases between. The CDR3 loop spans 14 amino acids. Findings and caveats of the study: There was a bias toward anti-spike CD8 responses in VDJdb matching, which missed private and CD4 specificities.

Sequencing was done on a sample of whole blood. The receptor was derived from an adult who was a healthcare worker with PCR-confirmed SARS-CoV-2 infection or an uninfected control (not recorded which). This chain uses TRBV7-9 with TRBJ2-3; D possibly corresponds to TRBD1 (5 bases). CDR3 bases: TGTGCCAGCAGCTCGATCCAGGGTTTGGATACGCAGTATTTT. Translating gives CASSSIQGLDTQYF.